The clone carrying this TCR beta chain was observed once. Its antigen is undetermined. The method was immunoSEQ multiplex PCR; TCRdb's version includes in-frame clones alone and lacks a portion of them. The sample lists roughly 56,000 clones, more than 75% occurring once. The record originates from a study of PD-1 blockade in classical Hodgkin lymphoma. The study, taken as a whole, reports: Complete responders started with a diversity level that resembled newly diagnosed patients at baseline. Why the repertoires differ is still unclear, perhaps disease activity or prior therapy. The study found that TCR diversity rose significantly by C4D1 in CD4+ but not CD8+ cells. Newly diagnosed patients were said to have less baseline TCR diversity than healthy donors did.

All trial patients relapsed after autologous stem cell transplantation. The V end was cut by 7 bases, the J end by 0 bases, with 21 bases between. Germline V gene sequence: CDR1 WSHSY, CDR2 SAAADI. The CDR3 length is 17 residues. This clonotype originated in a human donor with classical Hodgkin lymphoma. This material consisted of peripheral blood mononuclear cells (PBMCs), taken before the second cycle of nivolumab. The genes are TRBV10-2 and TRBJ1-1; D is unresolved. The CDR3 sequence: CASTGGLDGGLNTEAFF. CDR3 in DNA: TGCGCCAGCACCGGCGGACTGGACGGCGGGTTGAACACTGAAGCTTTCTTT.